The source of this T cell receptor (beta chain) is a study of cytomegalovirus exposure and HLA in healthy donors. Points from the study as a whole: Later analysis associated a missense DCLRE1C variant with TCR beta V- and J-gene trimming.

On this clone itself: Its specificity is unknown.

V lost 7 bases and J lost 4, with 13 bases in between. The length of the CDR3 is 14 residues. Germline V gene sequence: CDR1 SNHLY, CDR2 FYNNEI. Researchers ran the PCR with 60 Vbeta and 13 Jbeta primers. Sequencing was performed with immunoSEQ multiplex PCR; in TCRdb, only in-frame clones are kept and a portion is missing. The table has some 90,000 clones, approximately 79% seen once. Sequencing used PBMCs. The TCR sequence derives from a man younger than 45 in good health and CMV-seronegative. This chain uses TRBV2 with TRBJ2-2, with D possibly TRBD1 on 5 matching bases. Here the CDR3 reads CASNPGLSTGELFF. The CDR3 nucleotides read TGTGCCAGCAATCCAGGGTTAAGCACCGGGGAGCTGTTTTTT.